This TCR beta chain came from a study of beta chain features in type 1 diabetes. The whole isolated RNA underwent reverse transcription, so sequencing captured expressed TCRB transcripts. It was found that naive, central memory and regulatory T cell samples averaged roughly 3.6 million reads. TCRdb keeps only in-frame clones here, not all; method: immunoSEQ multiplex PCR. There are 500,000 to 850,000 clones in the sample; roughly an eighth occur only once, and around 0.04% lies in the top ten. A note on this clone: Its antigen is currently unknown.

General study findings and limits: All four CD4+ subsets from Type 1 diabetes patients carried moderately but significantly shorter TCRB CDR3s. Patients showed naive, central memory and Treg TCRB repertoires that appeared more similar than those of healthy donors.

Cell sorting via CD45RO/CCR7/CD25/CD127/CD95/CD27 was performed to obtain CD4+ naive, central memory, regulatory and stem cell-like memory cells. Sort purity for all populations was recorded as exceeding 98%. This CDR3 has 15 amino acids. Germline lookup yields CDR1 MNHEY and CDR2 SVGAGI. The ends lost 2 bases at V and 6 bases at J; junction bases unmatched: 7. The material sequenced was naive CD4+ T cells from blood. The sequence was collected from a man younger than 35 with type 1 diabetes. The chain links TRBV6-5 to TRBJ2-7; 10 nucleotides line up with TRBD1. The CDR3 nucleotides are TGTGCCAGCAGTTACCCGGGACAGGGGAGGCGCGAGCAGTACTTC. Its protein is CASSYPGQGRREQYF.